A selection of T cell receptor beta chains follows, all from one sample in a study of response to subunit inactivated influenza vaccine. TCRdb independently ran MiXCR on the RT-PCR reads; one entry per CDR3 protein. The sample holds around 750,000 distinct CDR3 sequences, 21% seen once. The sample was PBMCs from blood, taken roughly 5 days after vaccination. The receptors were gathered from a man aged 50 to 59 who received an inactivated influenza vaccine. Each CDR3 is given with its conserved first and last residue.

CDR3 protein	V gene	J gene
CASSSLEGGDTQYF	TRBV11-2	TRBJ2-3
CCARDMRGRTGPDTQYF	TRBV20-1	TRBJ2-3
CASREGQTYYGYTF	TRBV5-6	TRBJ1-2
CASSFSQGSNQPQHF	TRBV12-3/TRBV12-4	TRBJ1-5
CSVDKTGSNYGYTF	TRBV29-1	TRBJ1-2
CATSDTWRGRGNEQFF	TRBV24-1	TRBJ2-1
CASRGDGSYEQYF	TRBV2	TRBJ2-7
CSVDGSYEQYF	TRBV20-1	TRBJ2-7
CASSTPIGGAFIYEQYF	TRBV21-1	TRBJ2-7
CASSVGASNQPQHF	TRBV25-1	TRBJ1-5
CSARQADRRTGELFF	TRBV20-1	TRBJ2-2
CASSVVEGPGELFF	TRBV9	TRBJ2-2